This T cell receptor beta chain was identified in a study of CXCR4 blockade with PD-1 therapy in pancreatic cancer. Broader study findings: Intratumoral clonality (mean approximately 0.15) exceeded healthy blood (over 0.045) but did not track survival.

The sample holds a few counts of this clone. The antigen remains undetermined. Germline V gene sequence: CDR1 SGHNT, CDR2 YENEEA. CDR3 length: 14 amino acids. V was cut by 5 bases and J by 0 bases, with 8 bases left in between. Only in-frame clones appear in the TCRdb table, and some are missing; sequencing was by immunoSEQ multiplex PCR. In the table there are about 8,100 clones, 50% to 75% of which are singletons. The source is a human donor with pancreatic ductal adenocarcinoma. Sequencing was performed on tumor tissue. The chain combines TRBV11-3 with TRBJ2-1; D call uncertain. CDR3 residues: CASSPMSSYNEQFF. In nucleotides, the CDR3 is TGTGCCAGCAGCCCGATGAGCTCCTACAATGAGCAGTTCTTC.